This TCR beta chain emerged from a study of T cells in Graves' hyperthyroidism and ophthalmopathy. The study, taken as a whole, reports: Most thyroid clonotypes expanded above 0.001 appeared in blood too.

Amplified TCR beta CDR3 regions derived from RNA transcripts. A first-round RT-PCR of the TCR CDR3 used the HTBI primer set. TCRdb reprocessed the multiplex PCR reads via MiXCR and lists one record per CDR3 protein. This repertoire shows 490,000 or so distinct CDR3 sequences, about 20% found once; its top ten account for about half. The germline V gene has CDR1 MNHEY and CDR2 SMNVEV (reference sequence). CDR3 size: 16 residues. V shed 5 bases, J shed 0 bases, and the junction held 6 bases outside the gene matches. As to this clonotype: The antigen is not known.

The V call is TRBV27, the J call TRBJ1-5; 8 nucleotides line up with TRBD1. Specimen: blood. The receptor was derived from an older woman with Graves' ophthalmopathy. The CDR3 reads CASSALGQDSNQPQHF. CDR3 nucleotides: TGTGCCAGCAGTGCGTTGGGACAGGATAGCAATCAGCCCCAGCATTTT.